A single sample gave rise to the 8 T cell receptor beta chains below, sequenced in a study of blood T cell repertoires in COVID-19. The table came from immunoSEQ multiplex PCR; TCRdb's copy has only in-frame clones and leaves some out. The sample comprises some 280,000 clones, around 85% of which are singletons, and less than 4.5% rests with the top ten. Sequencing input: peripheral blood. These receptor sequences come from a woman in her 50s with active or convalescent COVID-19.

The V gene is TRBV6-5, the J gene TRBJ2-7; perhaps TRBD1 as D (6 bases). The V and J ends lost 7 bases and 3 bases respectively, with 16 bases between them. Germline lookup yields CDR1 MNHEY and CDR2 SVGAGI. This CDR3 contains 14 residues. This CDR3 is CASNLQGTNYEQYF. The CDR3 region has the DNA TGTGCCAGCAATCTACAGGGTACCAACTACGAGCAGTACTTC.

V and J are TRBV5-4 and TRBJ2-1; 9 bases map to TRBD2. This CDR3 has 16 amino acids. The ends lost 5 bases at V and 0 bases at J; junction bases unmatched: 6. Germline-derived CDR1 and CDR2 are SGHNT and YYREEE (reference sequence). CDR3 residues: CASRGGRGDSYNEQFF. The CDR3 DNA is TGTGCCAGCAGGGGCGGGAGGGGGGACTCCTACAATGAGCAGTTCTTC.

The V and J genes are TRBV5-8 and TRBJ2-1; 7 bases line up with TRBD1. V was clipped by 0 bases and J by 6 bases; unmatched bases: 3. Germline V gene lookup returns CDR1 SGHTS and CDR2 YDEGEE. This CDR3 is 14 amino acids long. This chain's CDR3 is CASSLVRGLNEQFF. CDR3 DNA: TGTGCCAGCAGCTTGGTTAGGGGGCTCAATGAGCAGTTCTTC.

V and J are TRBV5-6 and TRBJ2-1; D perhaps matches TRBD2 (6 bases). CDR3 size: 16 residues. Germline CDR1 reads SGHDT; CDR2 reads YYEEEE. Trimming removed 0 bases from V and 1 base from J, with 11 bases in between. Written as DNA, the CDR3 is TGTGCCAGCAGCTTGGATCAGCGGGCGTCCTACAATGAGCAGTTCTTC. Translated: CASSLDQRASYNEQFF.

This sequence joins TRBV10-3 and TRBJ1-6; 10 nucleotides line up with TRBD1. Germline CDR1 reads ENHRY; CDR2 reads SYGVKD. V was clipped by 2 bases and J by 14 bases; unmatched bases: 9. CDR3 length equals 15 residues. The CDR3 reads CAISEPRDRGSTLHF. CDR3 DNA: TGTGCCATCAGTGAGCCGAGGGACAGGGGATCTACCCTCCACTTT.

The DNA of the CDR3 is TGTGCCAGCAGCTTTCAATCCGGTCAGCCCCAGCATTTT. It is translated as CASSFQSGQPQHF. V usage is TRBV12-3 or TRBV12-4 and J usage is TRBJ1-5; no definite D call. V was clipped by 6 bases and J by 6 bases, with 12 bases between them. The CDR3 is 13 amino acids.

The chain couples TRBV7-9 to TRBJ1-1; 7 positions match TRBD1. CDR1 is SEHNR and CDR2 is FQNEAQ in the germline V gene (reference sequence). Unmatched junction bases numbered 1, after V lost 2 bases and J lost 1 base. The CDR3 loop spans 14 amino acids. This chain's CDR3 is CASSLRQGNTEAFF. The DNA for the CDR3 is TGTGCCAGCAGCTTACGACAGGGGAACACTGAAGCTTTCTTT.

The CDR3 sequence: CASSLMGANTGELFF. The CDR3, as DNA: TGTGCCAGCAGCTTAATGGGGGCTAACACCGGGGAGCTGTTTTTT. The gene calls are TRBV5-6 and TRBJ2-2, with D perhaps matching TRBD1 (6 bases). V was trimmed by 2 bases and J by 2 bases, leaving 10 bases between them. Germline loops: CDR1 SGHDT, CDR2 YYEEEE. The CDR3 contains 15 residues.